This record looks at one T cell receptor beta chain sequence and its context. No antigen is known for it. 60 Vbeta and 13 Jbeta primers were used in PCR. The table came from immunoSEQ multiplex PCR; TCRdb's copy has only in-frame clones and leaves some out. The repertoire holds about 200,000 clones, with 82% as singletons. This specimen comes from a study of cytomegalovirus exposure and HLA in healthy donors. Whole-study context: HLA-typed donors contributed about 85 million unique TCRs, which were held in an early data release.

Overall study findings and caveats: Other equally common chains were less clonally expanded than HLA-associated TCR beta chains, a later analysis showed. Later genetic work tied a missense DCLRE1C variant to beta-chain V and J trimming.

V was shortened by 6 bases and J by 0 bases, with 17 bases between the two germline ends. This CDR3 is built from 16 residues. In germline, CDR1 is LGHNT, CDR2 FRNRAP. The sequence was obtained from a man between 40 and 49 years old in good health and CMV-seropositive. Sequences were obtained from PBMCs. This chain uses TRBV12-5 with TRBJ1-1, with a weak D call TRBD1 (5 bases). The CDR3 region is CASGPGTGGVNTEAFF. The CDR3 DNA reads TGTGCTAGTGGCCCCGGGACGGGGGGGGTGAACACTGAAGCTTTCTTT.